The rows below give T cell receptor beta chains drawn from one sample of a study of blood T cell repertoires in COVID-19. Here immunoSEQ multiplex PCR was the method, and the copy in TCRdb shows in-frame clones only, minus some. The data show under 85,000 clones, about 83% seen once. The specimen was peripheral blood. These receptors all stem from a woman of 80 years or more with active or convalescent COVID-19. Both conserved end residues are part of each CDR3. A D gene is named only where the DNA matches it firmly. Clone sizes are given selectively: once, few, many, or a class where the clone is expanded.

D,J,V,size,DNA,CDR3
-,TRBJ1-5,TRBV19,once,TGTGCCAGTAGATTTGGGGGGTTTAACCAGCCCCAGCATTTT,CASRFGGFNQPQHF
TRBD2,TRBJ2-1,TRBV6-5,-,TGTGCCAGCAGCAGGACTAGCGGGGGGTACGGTGAGCAGTTCTTC,CASSRTSGGYGEQFF
-,TRBJ2-4,TRBV7-2,-,TGTGCCAGCAGCTTAGCGGGAGCCCCCAAAAACATTCAGTACTTC,CASSLAGAPKNIQYF
TRBD1,TRBJ1-2,TRBV7-2,-,TGTGCCAGCAGCCCGCAAACAGGGGAAAGGGGTGGCTACACCTTC,CASSPQTGERGGYTF
TRBD2,TRBJ2-1,TRBV7-2,-,TGTGCCAGCAGCTTAACTAGCGGGAGTCTCTATGAGCAGTTCTTC,CASSLTSGSLYEQFF
TRBD1,TRBJ1-2,TRBV19,-,TGTGCCAGTAGTAACCCATACCGACAGGGAAAAGGCTATGGCTACACCTTC,CASSNPYRQGKGYGYTF
TRBD1,TRBJ2-1,TRBV7-2,-,TGTGCCAGCAGGCCCGGGACAGGGGTTCCCTCGAGCTCCTACAATGAGCAGTTCTTC,CASRPGTGVPSSSYNEQFF
-,TRBJ1-2,TRBV6-1,-,TGTGCCAGCAGTGAAGTAGGCCGAAAGGAGGGCTACACCTTC,CASSEVGRKEGYTF
-,TRBJ1-2,TRBV19,-,TGTGCCAGTAGTATCGCAGAGACCAGGGGCTACACCTTC,CASSIAETRGYTF
TRBD2,TRBJ2-2,TRBV19,-,TGTGCCAGTAGTACCCGGACTAGATCCACCGGGGAGCTGTTTTTT,CASSTRTRSTGELFF
-,TRBJ1-1,TRBV20-1,-,TGCAGTGCTAGTAGTCCGGGAGGGAGCACTGAAGCTTTCTTT,CSASSPGGSTEAFF
TRBD2,TRBJ2-5,TRBV6-5,-,TGTGCCAGCAGTTACGGCGGGGGGCGGAAGACCCAGTACTTC,CASSYGGGRKTQYF
TRBD1,TRBJ1-3,TRBV10-3,-,TGTGCCATCTCCGGGACAGGGGTCGGAAACACCATATATTTT,CAISGTGVGNTIYF
TRBD2,TRBJ2-1,TRBV6-2/TRBV6-3,-,TGTGCCAGCAGTTACTCTCGGACTAGCGGGAGGGCGAATGAGCAGTTCTTC,CASSYSRTSGRANEQFF
-,TRBJ1-3,TRBV4-1,-,TGCGCCAGCAGCCCACGACAGCTGGACACCATATATTTT,CASSPRQLDTIYF
TRBD1,TRBJ1-1,TRBV7-2,-,TGTGCCAGCAGCTTTAACAGGGGAGGTGAAGCTTTCTTT,CASSFNRGGEAFF
-,TRBJ1-3,TRBV29-1,-,TGCAGCGTTGATACAGGCTCTGGAAACACCATATATTTT,CSVDTGSGNTIYF
TRBD1,TRBJ1-2,TRBV27,-,TGTGCCAGCAGGAGAACAGGGGGCGCCTGGGGTCTAGGCTACACCTTC,CASRRTGGAWGLGYTF
TRBD1,TRBJ2-1,TRBV7-2,-,TGTGCCAGCAGCTTAGTGGGGACAGGGGGCTTCTACAATGAGCAGTTCTTC,CASSLVGTGGFYNEQFF
TRBD1,TRBJ1-4,TRBV6-5,-,TGTGCCAGCACCCGCACCGGGACAGGATCCGAAAAACTGTTTTTT,CASTRTGTGSEKLFF
-,TRBJ1-1,TRBV4-3,-,TGCGCCAGCAGCCGGAACCGGGTAGAAGCTTTCTTT,CASSRNRVEAFF
-,TRBJ1-3,TRBV4-3,-,TGCGCCAGCAGCCAGGGCCTCGGTATTTTCTCTGGAAACACCATATATTTT,CASSQGLGIFSGNTIYF
TRBD2,TRBJ2-1,TRBV30,-,TGTGCCCAGTCTGGCGGGAGGATGGGCAATGAGCAGTTCTTC,CAQSGGRMGNEQFF
-,TRBJ2-6,TRBV25-1,-,TGTGCCAGCAGGTCCCGGGCTGGGGCCAACGTCCTGACTTTC,CASRSRAGANVLTF
TRBD1,TRBJ1-1,TRBV28,-,TGTGCCAGCCTACAGGGGAAGAGGGCTGAAGCTTTCTTT,CASLQGKRAEAFF
TRBD1,TRBJ1-4,TRBV2,-,TGTGCCGGCAGCGGGGGACAGGGGGTAATTGAAAAACTGTTTTTT,CAGSGGQGVIEKLFF
TRBD1,TRBJ1-2,TRBV9,-,TGTGCCAGCAGAGAGGACAGGGGGAACTATGGCTACACCTTC,CASREDRGNYGYTF
TRBD1,TRBJ1-5,TRBV28,-,TGTGCCAGCAGTTTAGGGGACAGGGGGCGAGTTCAGCCCCAGCATTTT,CASSLGDRGRVQPQHF
-,TRBJ2-5,TRBV5-1,-,TGCGCCAGCAGCTTGGGGAGCCAAGAGACCCAGTACTTC,CASSLGSQETQYF